Shown below are 32 T cell receptor beta chains from a single sample sequenced in a study of neurological immune-mediated disorders. Described time point: longitudinal time-point 3. TCRdb redid the calling of the 5' RACE reads with MiXCR, one entry per CDR3 protein. Among more than 100,000 distinct CDR3 sequences listed, 10% to 12% were seen once. The sample was PBMCs. The source is a female donor with HTLV-1-associated myelopathy (HAM/TSP).

The table lists this clonotype with many counts. The chain joins TRBV27 to TRBJ2-7, with D possibly being TRBD1 (5 bases). The CDR3 is 13 residues long. Trimming shortened V by 2 bases and J by 3 bases, and 8 bases separated the two germline ends. Germline values: CDR1 MNHEY, CDR2 SMNVEV (reference sequence). Here the CDR3 reads CASSLKGDYEQYF. CDR3 DNA sequence: TGTGCCAGCAGTTTAAAAGGGGACTACGAGCAGTACTTC.

This rearrangement joins TRBV7-9 to TRBJ2-2, with 8 bases lining up with TRBD2. The CDR3 runs to 16 residues. Germline V CDR1 and CDR2: SEHNR, FQNEAQ (reference sequence). Germline trimming cut 8 bases from V and 6 bases from J; bases unmatched to any gene: 14. DNA of the CDR3: TGTGCCAGCCCCTCCCTCGGGGGGGGGTTAGCCGGGGAGCTGTTTTTT. This encodes CASPSLGGGLAGELFF.

V usage is TRBV3-1 and J usage is TRBJ1-1; no clear D. The CDR3 contains 14 residues. V was clipped by 1 base and J by 1 base, with 7 bases between them. Germline V gene lookup returns CDR1 LGHDT and CDR2 YNNKEL (reference sequence). The CDR3 nucleotides read TGTGCCAGCAGCCAAGTGGTCCCGAACACTGAAGCTTTCTTT. It translates to CASSQVVPNTEAFF.

In this sample, this clonotype turned up many times. V and J are TRBV10-3 and TRBJ2-1; 8 nucleotides match TRBD2. Germline trimming cut 2 bases from V and 4 bases from J; bases unmatched to any gene: 4. Germline V gene lookup returns CDR1 ENHRY and CDR2 SYGVKD. This CDR3 has 15 residues. CDR3 sequence (DNA): TGTGCCATCAGTGAGCTCGGGGGGGCATACAATGAGCAGTTCTTC. This sequence encodes CAISELGGAYNEQFF.

This clonotype was detected ten times or more. The rearrangement joins TRBV9 to TRBJ2-7, with D perhaps matching TRBD1 or TRBD2 (5 bases each). The CDR3 is made up of 14 amino acids. Trimming stripped 0 bases from V and 3 bases from J, with 10 bases between. Germline V CDR1 and CDR2: SGDLS, YYNGEE. The CDR3 DNA follows: TGTGCCAGCAGCGTAGGAGGTGGGGGCTACGAGCAGTACTTC. It is translated as CASSVGGGGYEQYF. Filled out from reference TRBV9 and TRBJ2-7, the complete variable domain reads DSGVTQTPKHLITATGQRVTLRCSPRSGDLSVYWYQQSLDQGLQFLIQYYNGEERAKGNILERFSAQQFPDLHSELNLSSLELGDSALYFCASSVGGGGYEQYFGPGTRLTVT.

Ten or more counts support this clonotype. J is TRBJ1-2 and V is TRBV4-2; D gene ambiguous. This CDR3 is 17 amino acids long. Trimming removed 0 bases at V and 4 bases at J, with 18 bases between. Germline-derived CDR1 and CDR2 are LGHNA and YNFKEQ. CDR3 residues: CASSQDSTVTRGYGYTF. For the CDR3, the DNA is TGTGCCAGCAGCCAAGATTCTACAGTAACTCGGGGCTATGGCTACACCTTC.

At least ten counts were recorded for this clonotype. The V call is TRBV5-1, the J call TRBJ2-1, with 7 bases matching TRBD1. The V and J ends lost 1 base and 7 bases, in that order; junction bases with no gene match: 14. The germline CDR1 and CDR2 sequences are SGHRS and YFSETQ. The CDR3 contains 17 residues. CDR3 protein: CASSLSLTGDPTNEQFF. CDR3 DNA sequence: TGCGCCAGCAGCTTGAGCCTCACAGGGGACCCTACAAATGAGCAGTTCTTC.

Comments on this clonotype: This may arise from a read error, as a much more abundant clone is one base away. Because it lacks the conserved phenylalanine or tryptophan at the end, this CDR3 is likely a read error. V usage is TRBV7-2 and J usage is TRBJ2-4, with TRBD2 as a possible D gene (6 bases). Trimming shortened V by 5 bases and J by 7 bases, and 15 bases separated the two germline ends. The CDR3 has 14 amino acids. Germline V CDR1 and CDR2: SGHTA, FQGNSA. CDR3 bases: TGTGCCAGCAGCCGGTTCGGGGAGGCCAACATTCAGTACTGC. Its protein product is CASSRFGEANIQYC.

This clonotype was observed at least ten times. V usage is TRBV29-1 and J usage is TRBJ2-3, with D unresolved. Trimming took off 3 bases at V and 5 bases at J, with 3 bases between the two ends. Germline V gene data show CDR1 as SQVTM and CDR2 as ANQGSEA. The length of the CDR3 is 10 residues. The chain's CDR3 is CSVDLDTQYF. CDR3 in DNA: TGCAGCGTTGACCTAGATACGCAGTATTTT.

This clonotype has a count of ten or more. This sequence joins TRBV20-1 and TRBJ1-2; D is possibly TRBD1 (6 bases). Germline values: CDR1 DFQATT, CDR2 SNEGSKA (reference sequence). V lost 4 bases, J lost 4 bases, and 10 bases lay in between. The CDR3 runs 12 residues. The CDR3 DNA is TGCAGTGCTACACAGGGCCTCTATGGCTACACCTTC. Protein product: CSATQGLYGYTF.

This clonotype was seen ten or more times. This CDR3 reads CSARTGAGSGANVLTF. DNA of the CDR3: TGCAGTGCTAGGACAGGAGCGGGATCTGGGGCCAACGTCCTGACTTTC. The chain has TRBV20-1 and TRBJ2-6; TRBD2 is a possible D gene (7 bases). V dropped 3 bases and J dropped 1 base, with 13 bases sitting between them. CDR1 and CDR2 from the germline V gene are DFQATT and SNEGSKA (reference sequence). The CDR3 consists of 16 residues.

This clonotype has ten or more counts. This chain joins TRBV7-8 and TRBJ2-7; D may be TRBD1 or TRBD2 (5 bases each). CDR1 SGHVS and CDR2 FQNEAQ come from the germline V gene. The ends were cut back, 4 bases at V and 5 bases at J, with 9 bases in the middle. This CDR3 comprises 12 residues. This chain's CDR3 is CASSSRDHEQYF. The CDR3 bases are TGTGCCAGCAGCTCCCGGGACCACGAGCAGTACTTC.

This clonotype occurred once. A single base separates this from a much larger clone, so it may be a read error. This chain links TRBV5-8 with TRBJ2-1; 13 bases line up with TRBD2. The CDR3 loop spans 15 amino acids. Germline V gene data show CDR1 as SGHTS and CDR2 as YDEGEE. J lost 7 bases, V lost 5 bases, and 6 bases had no gene match. The CDR3 nucleotides read TGTGCCAGCAGACTAGCGGGGGGGACATCGAATGAGCAGTTCTTC. Translated, it gives CASRLAGGTSNEQFF.

This clonotype has a count of ten or more. The gene calls are TRBV27 and TRBJ2-7; no firm D call. The V end lost 4 bases, the J end lost 8 bases, and 18 bases lay between the germline ends. Germline V lookup: CDR1 MNHEY, CDR2 SMNVEV (reference sequence). This CDR3 is built from 14 residues. The CDR3, as DNA: TGTGCCAGCAGTTCCCACGATCTCCAAGGCAAGCAGTACTTC. Its translation is CASSSHDLQGKQYF.

In this sample, this clonotype turned up many times. J is TRBJ2-1 and V is TRBV24-1; TRBD1 agrees at 7 bases. This CDR3 is 12 amino acids long. CDR1 is KGHDR, CDR2 SFDVKD, per germline. The trim removed 9 bases at V and 3 bases at J, leaving 1 base unmatched. The CDR3: CATGTVYNEQFF. CDR3 sequence (DNA): TGTGCCACCGGGACAGTCTACAATGAGCAGTTCTTC.

This clonotype has a count of ten or more. The chain recombines TRBV12-3 or TRBV12-4 with TRBJ2-3; 7 positions match TRBD2. Trimming at V came to 6 bases and at J to 2 bases, leaving 8 bases not matched to a gene. CDR3 length: 15 residues. CDR3 in amino acids: CASSRGSGVTDTQYF. The CDR3 DNA follows: TGTGCCAGCAGCCGGGGGAGCGGGGTCACAGATACGCAGTATTTT.

The chain couples TRBV5-6 to TRBJ1-2, with a weak D call TRBD1 (6 bases). V lost 2 bases, J lost 6 bases, and 11 bases lay in between. This CDR3 is 13 amino acids long. Germline values: CDR1 SGHDT, CDR2 YYEEEE. The CDR3, as DNA: TGTGCCAGCAGCTTCGGAGGGGGTAATGGCTACACCTTC. Protein product: CASSFGGGNGYTF.

This clonotype was recorded at least ten times. The V and J genes are TRBV10-3 and TRBJ2-7; 7 nucleotides agree with TRBD2. Unmatched junction bases numbered 9, after V lost 7 bases and J lost 0 bases. This CDR3 contains 15 residues. CDR1 is ENHRY and CDR2 is SYGVKD in the germline V gene. The CDR3 sequence: CAIMGGTAISYEQYF. The CDR3 DNA reads as TGTGCCATCATGGGAGGGACCGCCATCTCCTACGAGCAGTACTTC.

This clonotype was seen ten or more times. The chain recombines TRBV5-1 with TRBJ2-7, with D perhaps matching TRBD1 (6 bases). Trimming removed 0 bases from V and 0 bases from J, with 13 bases in between. The CDR3 contains 16 residues. Germline loops: CDR1 SGHRS, CDR2 YFSETQ. The CDR3 loop reads CASSLDVTGSSYEQYF. CDR3 in DNA: TGCGCCAGCAGCTTGGATGTTACAGGGAGCTCCTACGAGCAGTACTTC.

Ten or more counts support this clonotype. The V gene is TRBV10-3, the J gene TRBJ2-6; D perhaps matches TRBD2 (5 bases). This CDR3 comprises 16 residues. V was pared by 10 bases and J by 1 base, with 17 bases between. The V gene's germline CDR1 is ENHRY and CDR2 SYGVKD. The CDR3 region is CATTSGKLSGANVLTF. DNA for the CDR3: TGTGCCACCACCAGCGGCAAGCTGTCTGGGGCCAACGTCCTGACTTTC.

The chain is built from TRBV20-1 and TRBJ2-5; 8 positions agree with TRBD2. The CDR3 consists of 14 residues. V lost 3 bases and J lost 2; bases outside the gene matches: 5. Germline CDR1 DFQATT, CDR2 SNEGSKA (reference sequence). This CDR3 reads CSARVAGKQETQYF. Here the CDR3 DNA reads TGCAGTGCTAGGGTAGCGGGGAAACAAGAGACCCAGTACTTC.

This clonotype was counted ten times or more. This sequence joins TRBV7-9 and TRBJ1-4; D not certain. The germline V and J ends were trimmed by 5 bases and 3 bases, with 10 bases remaining between them. CDR1 SEHNR and CDR2 FQNEAQ come from the germline V gene (reference sequence). The CDR3 spans 14 residues. CDR3 bases: TGTGCCAGCAGCCCGAAGGACCCTAATGAAAAACTGTTTTTT. Translation: CASSPKDPNEKLFF.

The rearrangement links TRBV9 to TRBJ2-2; D is undetermined. Germline V lookup: CDR1 SGDLS, CDR2 YYNGEE. The CDR3 runs 13 residues. V was cut by 4 bases and J by 4 bases, with 8 bases left in between. The CDR3 DNA follows: TGTGCCAGCAGCTCCGCCTCCACCGGGGAGCTGTTTTTT. It is translated as CASSSASTGELFF.

This clonotype was observed at least ten times. The chain recombines TRBV6-5 with TRBJ2-5; D is possibly TRBD2 (6 bases). This CDR3 is built from 15 residues. Germline V gene data show CDR1 as MNHEY and CDR2 as SVGAGI. Trimming stripped 0 bases from V and 1 base from J, with 9 bases between. The CDR3 DNA is TGTGCCAGCAGTTACTCCGGGGGATTCCAAGAGACCCAGTACTTC. This translates into CASSYSGGFQETQYF.

This clonotype has only a few counts. The rearrangement joins TRBV5-1 to TRBJ1-4; 7 bases are a match to TRBD1. The ends lost 3 bases at V and 8 bases at J; junction bases unmatched: 4. In germline, CDR1 is SGHRS, CDR2 YFSETQ. The CDR3 contains 13 residues. CDR3 sequence: CASSYGTAEKLFF. The CDR3, as DNA: TGCGCCAGCAGCTACGGGACAGCAGAAAAACTGTTTTTT.

This clonotype was observed many times. The V and J genes are TRBV20-1 and TRBJ1-4; no firm D call. CDR3 length: 12 amino acids. Germline V gives CDR1 DFQATT, CDR2 SNEGSKA (reference sequence). The V and J ends lost 3 bases and 8 bases respectively, with 10 bases between them. In nucleotides, the CDR3 is TGCAGTGCTAGTTCGGAAAGAGAAAAACTGTTTTTT. Its translation: CSASSEREKLFF.

The table lists this clonotype with many counts. The gene calls are TRBV5-1 and TRBJ2-2; 8 bases agree with TRBD2. The V segment lost 3 bases and the J segment 4 bases; nucleotides outside the gene matches: 8. The CDR3 is 16 residues long. The germline CDR1 and CDR2 sequences are SGHRS and YFSETQ. CDR3 in DNA: TGCGCCAGCAGCTCGGTTTTGGGGACTAGCACCGGGGAGCTGTTTTTT. Protein: CASSSVLGTSTGELFF. The full variable domain, rest sourced from reference TRBV5-1 and TRBJ2-2, is KAGVTQTPRYLIKTRGQQVTLSCSPISGHRSVSWYQQTPGQGLQFLFEYFSETQRNKGNFPGRFSGRQFSNSRSEMNVSTLELGDSALYLCASSSVLGTSTGELFFGEGSRLTVL.

This clonotype showed up many times. The chain couples TRBV12-5 to TRBJ1-5; possibly TRBD1 for D (5 bases). The V gene's germline CDR1 is LGHNT and CDR2 FRNRAP. CDR3 size: 12 residues. V lost 6 bases to trimming and J lost 5 bases, with 8 bases between them. This CDR3 is CASGSGDQPQHF. CDR3 DNA: TGTGCTAGTGGATCGGGGGATCAGCCCCAGCATTTT.

This clonotype was detected many times. This chain connects TRBV27 to TRBJ2-1, with 11 bases fitting TRBD2. Trimming took 3 bases from V and 10 from J; bases not matched to a gene: 8. The V gene's germline CDR1 is MNHEY and CDR2 SMNVEV (reference sequence). This CDR3 region has 15 residues. In nucleotides, the CDR3 is TGTGCCAGCAGTTTTCTAGCGGGGGGTGTCAGCGAGCAGTTCTTC. It encodes CASSFLAGGVSEQFF.

This clonotype was seen repeatedly, ten times or more. This chain uses TRBV27 with TRBJ1-5; D perhaps matches TRBD1 (5 bases). This CDR3 is built from 16 residues. Looked up from germline, CDR1 is MNHEY and CDR2 is SMNVEV (reference sequence). The germline V and J ends were trimmed by 5 bases and 2 bases, with 16 bases remaining between them. CDR3 in DNA: TGTGCCAGCAGTCCTATCGGGGACGGGGGCAATCAGCCCCAGCATTTT. Translation: CASSPIGDGGNQPQHF.

This clonotype was picked up one time. The conserved closing phenylalanine or tryptophan is absent in this CDR3, likely reflecting a read error. J is TRBJ2-3 and V is TRBV7-2; D is uncertain. CDR1 SGHTA and CDR2 FQGNSA come from the germline V gene. The CDR3 is made up of 12 amino acids. V was pared by 3 bases and J by 2 bases, with 3 bases between. CDR3 DNA sequence: TGTGCCAGCAGCTTGTCCACAGATACGCAGTATCTT. This encodes CASSLSTDTQYL.

This clonotype came up many times. The chain links TRBV5-1 to TRBJ2-2; D may be TRBD1 (5 bases). V was shortened by 4 bases and J by 5 bases, with 18 bases between the two germline ends. Germline values: CDR1 SGHRS, CDR2 YFSETQ. This CDR3 comprises 16 residues. CDR3 coding DNA: TGCGCCAGCAGCCCGCCCGGGCAGGGATGGACCGGGGAGCTGTTTTTT. Translation gives CASSPPGQGWTGELFF.